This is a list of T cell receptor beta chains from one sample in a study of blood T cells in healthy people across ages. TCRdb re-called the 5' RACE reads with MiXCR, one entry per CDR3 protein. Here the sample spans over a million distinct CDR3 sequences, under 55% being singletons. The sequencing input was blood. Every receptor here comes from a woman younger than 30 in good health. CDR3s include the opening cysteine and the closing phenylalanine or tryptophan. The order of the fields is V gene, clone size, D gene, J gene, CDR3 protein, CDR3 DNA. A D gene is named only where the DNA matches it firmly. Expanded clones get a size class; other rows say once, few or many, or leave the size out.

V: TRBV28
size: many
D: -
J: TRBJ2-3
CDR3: CASSMTPADSTDTQYF
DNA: TGTGCCAGCAGTATGACTCCGGCCGATAGCACAGATACGCAGTATTTT

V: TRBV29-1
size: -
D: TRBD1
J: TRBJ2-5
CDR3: CSVRGRAYNGQYF
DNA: TGCAGCGTGAGGGGGCGGGCCTACAATGGGCAGTACTTC

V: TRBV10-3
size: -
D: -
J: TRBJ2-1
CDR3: CAISETDRYNEQFF
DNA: TGTGCCATCAGCGAAACGGACCGCTACAATGAGCAGTTCTTC

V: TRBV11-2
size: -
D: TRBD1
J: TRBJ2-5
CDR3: CASSLEGKGARETQYF
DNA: TGTGCCAGCAGCTTAGAGGGGAAGGGGGCCCGGGAGACCCAGTACTTC

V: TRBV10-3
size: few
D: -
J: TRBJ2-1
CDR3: CAISGWQSNEQFF
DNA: TGTGCCATCAGTGGTTGGCAGAGCAATGAGCAGTTCTTC

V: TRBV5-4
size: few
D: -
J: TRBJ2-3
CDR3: CASSLGGREKMGTQYF
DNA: TGTGCCAGCAGCTTGGGGGGCAGGGAGAAGATGGGTACGCAGTATTTT

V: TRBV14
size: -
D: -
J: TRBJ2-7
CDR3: CASSRAGLYNEQYF
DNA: TGTGCCAGCAGCCGGGCAGGTCTGTACAATGAGCAGTACTTC

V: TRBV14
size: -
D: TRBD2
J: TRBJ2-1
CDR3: CASSLRELTEQFF
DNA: TGTGCCAGCAGCCTGCGGGAGCTCACCGAGCAGTTCTTC

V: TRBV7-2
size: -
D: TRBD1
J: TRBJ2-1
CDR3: CASSNDRGSNNEQFF
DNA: TGTGCCAGCAGCAACGACAGGGGATCCAACAATGAGCAGTTCTTC

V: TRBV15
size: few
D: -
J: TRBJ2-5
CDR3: CATSRNEETQYF
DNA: TGTGCCACCAGCAGAAACGAAGAGACCCAGTACTTC

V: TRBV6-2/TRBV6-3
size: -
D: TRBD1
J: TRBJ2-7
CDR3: CASSYAGTGVYEQYF
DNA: TGTGCCAGCAGTTATGCCGGGACAGGGGTCTACGAGCAGTACTTC

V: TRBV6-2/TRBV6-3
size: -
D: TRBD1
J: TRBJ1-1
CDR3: CASTRQGRSTEAFF
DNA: TGTGCCAGCACCCGACAGGGTAGGAGCACTGAAGCTTTCTTT

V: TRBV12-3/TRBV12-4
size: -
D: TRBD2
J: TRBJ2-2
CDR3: CAGLLAVDTGELFF
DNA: TGTGCCGGCCTACTAGCGGTAGACACCGGGGAGCTGTTTTTT